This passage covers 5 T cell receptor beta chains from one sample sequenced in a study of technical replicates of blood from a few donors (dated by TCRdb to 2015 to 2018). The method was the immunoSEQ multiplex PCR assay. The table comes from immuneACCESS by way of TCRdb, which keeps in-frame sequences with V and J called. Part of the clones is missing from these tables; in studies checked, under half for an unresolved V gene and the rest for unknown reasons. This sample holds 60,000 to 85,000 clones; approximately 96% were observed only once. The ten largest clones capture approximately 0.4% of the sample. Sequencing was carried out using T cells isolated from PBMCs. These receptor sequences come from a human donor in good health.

The CDR3 sequence is CASTRSLAGGNEQFF. The DNA for the CDR3 is TGTGCCAGCACCCGGAGTCTAGCGGGAGGTAATGAGCAGTTCTTC. This chain connects TRBV28 to TRBJ2-1; 11 nucleotides line up with TRBD2. The V segment lost 7 bases and the J segment 7 bases; nucleotides outside the gene matches: 9. The CDR3 runs to 15 residues. In germline, CDR1 is MDHEN, CDR2 SYDVKM.

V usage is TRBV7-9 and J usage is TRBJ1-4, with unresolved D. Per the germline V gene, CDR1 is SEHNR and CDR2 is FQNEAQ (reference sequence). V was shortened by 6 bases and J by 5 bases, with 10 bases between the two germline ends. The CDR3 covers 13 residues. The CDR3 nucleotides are TGTGCCAGCAGAAGAACAGAAAATGAAAAACTGTTTTTT. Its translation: CASRRTENEKLFF. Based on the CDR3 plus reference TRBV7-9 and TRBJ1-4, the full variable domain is DTGVSQNPRHKITKRGQNVTFRCDPISEHNRLYWYRQTLGQGPEFLTYFQNEAQLEKSRLLSDRFSAERPKGSFSTLEIQRTEQGDSAMYLCASRRTENEKLFFGSGTQLSVL.

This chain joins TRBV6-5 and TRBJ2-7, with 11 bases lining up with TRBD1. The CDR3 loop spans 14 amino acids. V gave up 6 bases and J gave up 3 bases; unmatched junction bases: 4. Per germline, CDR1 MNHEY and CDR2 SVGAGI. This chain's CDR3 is CASRAGTGGYEQYF. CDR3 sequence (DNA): TGTGCCAGCAGGGCCGGGACAGGGGGCTACGAGCAGTACTTC.

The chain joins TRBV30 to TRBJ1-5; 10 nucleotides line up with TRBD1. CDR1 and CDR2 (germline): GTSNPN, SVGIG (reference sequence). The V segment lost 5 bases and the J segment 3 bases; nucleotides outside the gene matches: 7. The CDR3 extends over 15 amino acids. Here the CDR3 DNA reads TGTGCCTGGGAAACGACAGGGGGCTACAATCAGCCCCAGCATTTT. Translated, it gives CAWETTGGYNQPQHF.

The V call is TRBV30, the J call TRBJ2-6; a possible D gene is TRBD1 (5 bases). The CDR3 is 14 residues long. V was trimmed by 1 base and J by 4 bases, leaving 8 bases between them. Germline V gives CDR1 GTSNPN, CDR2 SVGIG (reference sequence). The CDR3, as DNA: TGTGCCTGGAGTGAGGGGCCCGGGGCCAACGTCCTGACTTTC. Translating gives CAWSEGPGANVLTF. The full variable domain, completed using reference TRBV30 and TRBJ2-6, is SQTIHQWPATLVQPVGSPLSLECTVEGTSNPNLYWYRQAAGRGLQLLFYSVGIGQISSEVPQNLSASRPQDRQFILSSKKLLLSDSGFYLCAWSEGPGANVLTFGAGSRLTVL.